These 4 T cell receptor beta chains came from one sample sequenced in a study of vaccination effects on CD4 cells after COVID-19. With the ViraFEST assay, the study expanded antigen-specific CD4+ T cells using viral peptide pools, then sequenced them. Subsequent to 10 days of culture, CD4+ T cells were isolated. Nucleocapsid antibody tests were negative, and the vaccine recipients had no prior SARS-CoV-2 infection. What these receptors recognize is not known. The data were produced by immunoSEQ multiplex PCR, yet TCRdb's version contains in-frame clones alone and is incomplete. The table includes about 43,000 clones, around 80% detected once. The starting material was CD4+ T cells from PBMCs cultured with SARS-CoV-2 spike peptides, obtained before COVID-19 vaccination. The source is a human donor who received a COVID-19 vaccine.

The rearrangement links TRBV5-4 to TRBJ2-3; the D gene is possibly TRBD2 (5 bases). With 3 bases removed from V and 4 bases from J, the gap between germline ends came to 12 bases. Looked up from germline, CDR1 is SGHNT and CDR2 is YYREEE (reference sequence). The CDR3 is 14 amino acids. CDR3 sequence reads: CASSSTSKSDTQYF. The CDR3 DNA follows: TGTGCCAGCAGCTCTACTAGTAAGTCAGATACGCAGTATTTT.

The genes are TRBV6-6 and TRBJ2-7; tentatively, D is TRBD2 (7 bases). Trimming cost V 8 bases and J 3 bases, with 17 bases left between them. The CDR3 is 14 amino acids. CDR1 MNHNY and CDR2 SVGAGI come from the germline V gene (reference sequence). CDR3 nucleotides: TGTGCCAGCGGGGGGAGGGGGGAACTCTACGAGCAGTACGTC. It yields the protein CASGGRGELYEQYV.

The rearrangement links TRBV6-5 to TRBJ1-3; D is uncertain. The CDR3 covers 12 residues. Trimming left V 6 bases short and J 9 bases short, with 12 bases between. CDR1 is MNHEY and CDR2 is SVGAGI in the germline V gene. CDR3 DNA sequence: TGTGCCAGCAGGGATCCCTTAAGCACCATATATTTT. It specifies CASRDPLSTIYF.

The sample holds a few counts of this clone. The rearrangement joins TRBV24-1 to TRBJ2-1; 9 positions agree with TRBD1. The trim removed 2 bases at V and 6 bases at J, leaving 10 bases unmatched. The CDR3 has 17 amino acids. Germline-derived CDR1 and CDR2 are KGHDR and SFDVKD. The CDR3, as DNA: TGTGCCACCAGTGATTCAACCGGGACAGGGATGTTCAATGAGCAGTTCTTC. This sequence encodes CATSDSTGTGMFNEQFF.